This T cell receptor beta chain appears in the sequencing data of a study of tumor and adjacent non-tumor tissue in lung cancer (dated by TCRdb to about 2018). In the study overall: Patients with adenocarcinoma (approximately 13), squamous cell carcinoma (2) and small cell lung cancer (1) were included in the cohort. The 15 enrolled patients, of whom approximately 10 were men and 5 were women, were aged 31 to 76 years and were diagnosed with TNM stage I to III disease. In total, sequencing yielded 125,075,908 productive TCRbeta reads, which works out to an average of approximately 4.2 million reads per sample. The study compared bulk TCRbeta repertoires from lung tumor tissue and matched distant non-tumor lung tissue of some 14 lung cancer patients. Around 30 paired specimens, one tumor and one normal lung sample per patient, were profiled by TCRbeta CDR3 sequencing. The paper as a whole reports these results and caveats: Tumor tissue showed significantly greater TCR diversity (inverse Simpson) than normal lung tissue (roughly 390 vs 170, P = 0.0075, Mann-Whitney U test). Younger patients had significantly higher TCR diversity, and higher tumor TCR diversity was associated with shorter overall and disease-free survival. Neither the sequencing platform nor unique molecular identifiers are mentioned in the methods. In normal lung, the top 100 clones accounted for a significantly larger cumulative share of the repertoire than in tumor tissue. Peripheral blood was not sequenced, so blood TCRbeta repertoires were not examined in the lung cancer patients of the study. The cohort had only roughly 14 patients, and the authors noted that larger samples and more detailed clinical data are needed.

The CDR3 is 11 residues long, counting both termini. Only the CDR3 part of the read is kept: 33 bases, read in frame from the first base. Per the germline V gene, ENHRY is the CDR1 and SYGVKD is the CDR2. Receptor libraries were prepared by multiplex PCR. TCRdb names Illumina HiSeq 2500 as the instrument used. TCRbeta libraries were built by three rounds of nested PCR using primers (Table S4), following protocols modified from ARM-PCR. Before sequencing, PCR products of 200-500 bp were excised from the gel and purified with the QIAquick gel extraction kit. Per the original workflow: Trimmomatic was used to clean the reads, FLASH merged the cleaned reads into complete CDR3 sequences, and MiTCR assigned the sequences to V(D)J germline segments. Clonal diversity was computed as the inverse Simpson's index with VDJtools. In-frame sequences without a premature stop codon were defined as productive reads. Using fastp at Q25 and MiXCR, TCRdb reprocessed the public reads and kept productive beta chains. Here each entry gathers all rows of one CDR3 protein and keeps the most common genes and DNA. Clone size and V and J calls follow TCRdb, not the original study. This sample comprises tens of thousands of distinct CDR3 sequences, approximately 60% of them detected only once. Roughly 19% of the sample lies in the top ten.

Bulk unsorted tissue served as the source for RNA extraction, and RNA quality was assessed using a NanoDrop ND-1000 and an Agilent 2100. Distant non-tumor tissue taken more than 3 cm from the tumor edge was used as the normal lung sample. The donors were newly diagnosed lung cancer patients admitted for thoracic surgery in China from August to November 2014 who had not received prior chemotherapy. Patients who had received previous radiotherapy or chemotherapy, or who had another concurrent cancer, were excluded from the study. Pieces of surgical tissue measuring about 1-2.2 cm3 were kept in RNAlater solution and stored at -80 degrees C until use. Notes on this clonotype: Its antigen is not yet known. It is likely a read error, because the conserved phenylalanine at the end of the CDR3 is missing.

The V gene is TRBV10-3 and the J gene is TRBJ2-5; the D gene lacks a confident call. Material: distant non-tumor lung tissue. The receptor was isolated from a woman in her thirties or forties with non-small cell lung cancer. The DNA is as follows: TGTGCCATCAGTGAAGGAGAGGCCCAGTACATC. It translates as CAISEGEAQYI.